The 2 T cell receptor beta chains below come from one sample, sequenced in a study of HIV-infected patients and healthy controls (dated by TCRdb to the mid-2010s). The library was generated by 5' RACE. The sample was run on an Illumina MiSeq. TCRdb redid the processing of the public reads, applying fastp at Q25 and MiXCR, and retained in-frame beta chains. Every distinct CDR3 protein forms one entry, paired with its most common genes and DNA. This sample holds 50,000 to 80,000 distinct CDR3 sequences; about 19% were observed only once. The ten largest clones capture 1.1% to 1.5% of the sample. The sequencing sample was made of CD4+ T cells from blood. The origin of the receptors is a human donor in good health.

The sample holds a few counts of this clonotype. The J gene is TRBJ1-2, the V gene TRBV27; the D is unclear. Germline loops: CDR1 MNHEY, CDR2 SMNVEV (reference sequence). The CDR3 consists of 13 residues. V was pared by 3 bases and J by 7 bases, with 12 bases between. The chain's CDR3 is CASSFRGYRGYTF. CDR3 sequence (DNA): TGTGCCAGCAGTTTTCGAGGATATCGTGGCTACACCTTC.

Many counts were recorded for this clonotype. The V and J genes are TRBV6-5 and TRBJ1-5; D is unresolved. The germline V gene encodes CDR1 MNHEY and CDR2 SVGAGI. V lost 2 bases, J lost 2 bases, and 10 bases lay in between. This CDR3 comprises 15 residues. This chain's CDR3 is CASSYNGIGNQPQHF. The CDR3 DNA sequence: TGTGCCAGCAGTTACAATGGGATTGGCAATCAGCCCCAGCATTTT.